This TCR beta chain stems from a study of blood T cell repertoires in COVID-19. The wider study: Both acute and convalescent COVID-19 samples were obtained from the United States, Italy and Spain. T cells, B-cell-depleted T cells, or PBMCs supplied cDNA or gDNA.

This CDR3 has 13 amino acids. Germline values: CDR1 SGHRS, CDR2 YFSETQ. With 0 bases removed from V and 5 bases from J, the gap between germline ends came to 6 bases. Authors' methods: Reference gene primers were amplified, and this amplification served to estimate nucleated cell counts. This table comes from immunoSEQ multiplex PCR, and its TCRdb copy is limited to in-frame clones, with some not included. V and J calls and clone size are given by that table; D and trimming were obtained from the DNA. The sample records a few hundred thousand clones, under 90% being singletons. The chain recombines TRBV5-1 with TRBJ2-1, with no clear D. This TCR derives from a man aged 50 or older with acute or convalescent COVID-19. Specimen: peripheral blood. This CDR3 reads CASSLAENNEQFF. The CDR3 DNA reads as TGCGCCAGCAGCTTGGCGGAGAACAATGAGCAGTTCTTC.